The following is a T cell receptor (beta chain) sequence with its context. The antigen remains undetermined. The data were produced by immunoSEQ multiplex PCR, yet TCRdb's version contains in-frame clones alone and is incomplete. In the table there are about 960,000 clones, approximately 76% of which are singletons. Naive CD45RA+ and memory CD45RA-negative subsets were split from CD4+ cells. This entry is derived from a study of shared clonotypes between healthy human individuals. The overall study: The study used three CD4 naive, three CD4 memory, two CD8 naive and one CD8 memory plate per donor. Whole-study results and caveats: Compared with clonotypes that all four donors shared, non-shared clonotypes had lower generation probabilities. Enrolling few donors narrowed the genetic and exposure-history diversity that was represented.

Trimming stripped 3 bases from V and 1 base from J, with 6 bases between. Germline lookup yields CDR1 SEHNR and CDR2 FQNEAQ (reference sequence). The CDR3 extends over 13 amino acids. The TCR was taken from a man younger than 35 in good health. V and J are TRBV7-9 and TRBJ1-1; D call uncertain. Sample: memory CD4+ T cells sorted from blood. Subset noted: CD45RA-negative fraction. The DNA for the CDR3 is TGTGCCAGCAGCTTTTTACAGAACACTGAAGCTTTCTTT. It encodes CASSFLQNTEAFF.